This T cell receptor beta chain derives from a study of blood T cell repertoires in COVID-19. Study as a whole: Acute-phase and convalescent COVID-19 samples originated in the United States, Italy and Spain. In each case, the material was cDNA or gDNA derived from T cells, B-cell-depleted T cells, or PBMCs.

Per the original methods: Reference gene primer amplification yielded estimated nucleated cell counts. Sequenced by immunoSEQ multiplex PCR; TCRdb stores in-frame clones only, minus some. That table supplies the V and J calls and clone size; D and trimming were determined from the DNA. The table has tens of thousands of clones, about 80% seen once. Per the germline V gene, CDR1 is MGHRA and CDR2 is YSYEKL. The germline V and J ends were trimmed by 1 base and 4 bases, with 22 bases remaining between them. The CDR3 totals 19 residues. What was sequenced was peripheral blood. This chain joins TRBV4-1 and TRBJ2-2; D possibly corresponds to TRBD1 (5 bases). The receptor comes from a man in his 70s with acute or convalescent COVID-19. The CDR3 DNA sequence: TGCGCCAGCAGCCAAGGTATCCTCCGCCGAGACAGCTCCACCGGGGAGCTGTTTTTT. Translated, it gives CASSQGILRRDSSTGELFF.